This T cell receptor beta chain was profiled in a study of OX40 agonist ivuxolimab in advanced cancers. Study-wide context: Ivuxolimab is an agonistic anti-OX40 (CD134) antibody, and patients were treated with it. Recorded diagnoses for dose-escalation patients were hepatocellular carcinoma, melanoma, renal cell or head and neck cancer.

Regarding the study as a whole: Among expanded peripheral T cells, antigen specificity went undetermined.

Clones were read by immunoSEQ multiplex PCR, and TCRdb kept only the in-frame ones, dropping some. The profile shows 10,000 to 13,000 clones, around 78% of them singletons. Regarding this clone: Its target is not known.

The clonotype was recovered from an adult with an advanced solid tumor such as melanoma, head and neck, liver or kidney cancer. Here the sequenced sample was CD4+ or CD8+ T cells sorted from blood, taken in a trial of the OX40 agonist ivuxolimab.

This CDR3 is CASSGTPNTEAFF. The CDR3 coding sequence is TGTGCCAGCAGTGGGACGCCGAACACTGAAGCTTTCTTT. The V call is TRBV27, the J call TRBJ1-1; possible D gene TRBD1, 5 bases. V lost 5 bases and J 1 base, leaving 8 bases between the germline ends. The CDR3 loop spans 13 amino acids. Germline V gives CDR1 MNHEY, CDR2 SMNVEV (reference sequence).